These 23 T cell receptor beta chains share one sample of origin, sequenced in a study of blood T cell repertoires in COVID-19. Repertoires were generated with immunoSEQ multiplex PCR, while TCRdb's copy carries only in-frame clones and drops some. The data contain around 200,000 clones, 80% to 90% of them seen just once; the ten biggest clones take up around 5%. Sequenced sample: peripheral blood. The receptors originated from a woman of 80 years or more with acute or convalescent COVID-19.

CDR3 loop: CASSFRSGGAYNEQFF. The CDR3, as DNA: TGTGCCAGCAGCTTCCGGTCGGGAGGGGCCTACAATGAGCAGTTCTTC. V usage is TRBV7-9 and J usage is TRBJ2-1; 8 bases line up with TRBD2. The CDR3 has 16 residues. The germline CDR1 and CDR2 sequences are SEHNR and FQNEAQ (reference sequence). J gave up 2 bases and V 3 bases, and 6 bases lay outside the gene matches.

This sequence joins TRBV4-1 and TRBJ2-5; D perhaps matches TRBD2 (5 bases). The CDR3 is made up of 15 amino acids. Germline loops: CDR1 MGHRA, CDR2 YSYEKL. The V and J ends lost 6 bases and 4 bases respectively, with 18 bases between them. Written as DNA, the CDR3 is TGCGCCAGCAGTCATGAATTGGGAGCCAGAGAGACCCAGTACTTC. Translating gives CASSHELGARETQYF.

This chain connects TRBV11-2 to TRBJ2-3, with TRBD2 matching 11 bases. CDR1 SGHAT and CDR2 FQNNGV come from the germline V gene. There are 16 residues in the CDR3. V lost 5 bases and J lost 7; bases outside the gene matches: 11. CDR3 in DNA: TGTGCCAGCAGCGTAACTAGCGGGAGTTTCGGGTATACGCAGTATTTT. Translating it yields CASSVTSGSFGYTQYF.

The chain joins TRBV9 to TRBJ2-7, with 10 bases fitting TRBD2. J was trimmed by 4 bases and V by 3 bases; bases with no gene match: 7. CDR3 length: 15 residues. Germline V gene sequence: CDR1 SGDLS, CDR2 YYNGEE. CDR3 sequence: CASSAHGGLAYEQYF. CDR3 nucleotides: TGTGCCAGCAGCGCCCATGGGGGACTAGCGTACGAGCAGTACTTC.

On this clone: The same CDR3 also results from other DNA sequences found in this sample. This rearrangement joins TRBV18 to TRBJ2-1, with 10 bases matching TRBD1. Germline assignment: CDR1 KGHSH and CDR2 LQKENI. This CDR3 region has 15 residues. V lost 3 bases to trimming and J lost 2 bases; unmatched junction nucleotides: 1. The CDR3 loop is CASSPGTGAYNEQFF. In nucleotides, the CDR3 is TGTGCCAGCTCACCCGGGACAGGGGCCTACAATGAGCAGTTCTTC.

V is TRBV18 and J is TRBJ2-1; D is uncertain. Germline-derived CDR1 and CDR2 are KGHSH and LQKENI. V dropped 4 bases and J dropped 0 bases, with 13 bases sitting between them. The CDR3 runs 16 residues. The CDR3 loop is CASSRPALSSYNEQFF. The CDR3 coding sequence is TGTGCCAGCTCACGACCAGCACTGAGCTCCTACAATGAGCAGTTCTTC.

The rearrangement uses TRBV6-2 or TRBV6-3 and TRBJ1-5, with TRBD1 matching 7 bases. Germline V lookup: CDR1 MNHEY, CDR2 SVGEGT. After removal of 5 bases from V and 2 bases from J, the junction contained 6 bases not matched to a gene. CDR3 size: 15 residues. The CDR3 sequence is CASSRQGVGNQPQHF. As DNA, the CDR3 is TGTGCCAGCAGTCGACAGGGAGTTGGCAATCAGCCCCAGCATTTT.

The genes are TRBV28 and TRBJ2-2; 7 bases align to TRBD1. Trimming took 3 bases from V and 5 from J; bases not matched to a gene: 6. Germline values: CDR1 MDHEN, CDR2 SYDVKM. This CDR3 contains 15 residues. CDR3 amino acids: CASSFQGVATGELFF. In DNA, the CDR3 is TGTGCCAGCAGTTTCCAGGGGGTGGCAACCGGGGAGCTGTTTTTT.

V is TRBV27 and J is TRBJ2-7; the match to TRBD1 covers 8 bases. This CDR3 spans 15 amino acids. V was clipped by 6 bases and J by 1 base; unmatched bases: 8. Germline V CDR1 and CDR2: MNHEY, SMNVEV (reference sequence). The CDR3 sequence: CASRNTGGTSYEQYF. The CDR3 coding sequence is TGTGCCAGCAGGAATACAGGGGGAACTTCCTACGAGCAGTACTTC.

This clone was observed once. The junction shows a germline mismatch at one end, possibly a read error. V usage is TRBV7-7 and J usage is TRBJ2-5; the D gene is possibly TRBD2 (6 bases). Germline CDR1 is SSHAT and CDR2 is FNYEAQ (reference sequence). This CDR3 has 15 residues. The CDR3 DNA follows: TGTGCTAGCAGCTTAGGGTCGGGGGTTGGAGAGACCCAGTACTTC. It encodes CASSLGSGVGETQYF. The full variable domain, completed using reference TRBV7-7 and TRBJ2-5, is GAGVSQSPRYKVTKRGQDVTLRCDPISSHATLYWYQQALGQGPEFLTYFNYEAQPDKSGLPSDRFSAERPEGSISTLTIQRTEQRDSAMYRCASSLGSGVGETQYFGPGTRLLVL.

This rearrangement joins TRBV7-9 to TRBJ1-2; weak D call: TRBD1 (6 bases). CDR3 length: 13 amino acids. The V end was cut by 5 bases, the J end by 4 bases, with 11 bases between. From germline, CDR1 is SEHNR and CDR2 FQNEAQ (reference sequence). CDR3 loop: CASSDGQLYGYTF. CDR3 coding DNA: TGTGCCAGCAGCGACGGACAGCTCTATGGCTACACCTTC. Looking up the rest from reference TRBV7-9 and TRBJ1-2 gives the full variable domain: DTGVSQNPRHKITKRGQNVTFRCDPISEHNRLYWYRQTLGQGPEFLTYFQNEAQLEKSRLLSDRFSAERPKGSFSTLEIQRTEQGDSAMYLCASSDGQLYGYTFGSGTRLTVV.

This clone came up a few times. J is TRBJ2-4 and V is TRBV11-2; D is perhaps TRBD1 (5 bases). The V and J ends lost 2 bases and 2 bases respectively, with 16 bases between them. The CDR3 loop spans 17 amino acids. CDR1 and CDR2 (germline): SGHAT, FQNNGV. CDR3: CASSLYDSLGSKNIQYF. The CDR3 coding sequence is TGTGCCAGCAGCTTATATGACAGCCTGGGGTCCAAAAACATTCAGTACTTC.

The V and J genes are TRBV7-9 and TRBJ1-3; 8 nucleotides match TRBD1. Germline assignment: CDR1 SEHNR and CDR2 FQNEAQ (reference sequence). The CDR3 length is 15 residues. The ends lost 3 bases at V and 0 bases at J; junction bases unmatched: 1. CDR3 sequence (DNA): TGTGCCAGCAGCTTGGGACAGGTCTCTGGAAACACCATATATTTT. Translating gives CASSLGQVSGNTIYF.

J is TRBJ1-1 and V is TRBV7-9, with D hard to call. Trimming removed 5 bases at V and 3 bases at J, with 25 bases between. The CDR3 runs to 18 residues. The germline V gene has CDR1 SEHNR and CDR2 FQNEAQ (reference sequence). The CDR3: CASSTMVGESPRDTEAFF. The DNA of the CDR3 is TGTGCCAGCAGCACCATGGTAGGAGAATCCCCCCGGGACACTGAAGCTTTCTTT.

The chain uses TRBV7-3 and TRBJ2-3; D is uncertain. V shed 2 bases and J shed 0 bases, with 9 bases lying between them. The CDR3 sequence is 15 residues long. Germline CDR1 reads SGHTA; CDR2 reads FQGTGA. In DNA form, the CDR3 reads TGTGCCAGCAGCTTAGGCGGAACTAGCACAGATACGCAGTATTTT. This codes for CASSLGGTSTDTQYF.

The CDR3 region is CASSLARGGSYEQYF. The CDR3 bases are TGTGCCAGCAGCTTGGCCCGGGGGGGATCCTACGAGCAGTACTTC. V gene TRBV5-4 combines with J gene TRBJ2-7; 8 bases line up with TRBD2. The ends lost 0 bases at V and 1 base at J; junction bases unmatched: 3. Germline assignment: CDR1 SGHNT and CDR2 YYREEE (reference sequence). CDR3 length equals 15 residues.

This clone appeared once. The chain recombines TRBV5-5 with TRBJ2-7; D possibly corresponds to TRBD1 (5 bases). Germline CDR1 reads SGHKS; CDR2 reads YYEKEE (reference sequence). V lost 0 bases, J lost 0 bases, and 13 bases lay in between. This CDR3 is 16 amino acids long. CDR3 in DNA: TGTGCCAGCAGCTTGGGACAGACAGAGAGCTCCTACGAGCAGTACTTC. It translates to CASSLGQTESSYEQYF.

The chain joins TRBV6-5 to TRBJ1-1; weak D call: TRBD1 (6 bases). This CDR3 contains 14 residues. Germline assignment: CDR1 MNHEY and CDR2 SVGAGI. Trimming cost V 5 bases and J 1 base, with 11 bases left between them. CDR3 sequence: CASSPRTANTEAFF. As DNA, the CDR3 is TGTGCCAGCAGTCCCCGGACAGCGAACACTGAAGCTTTCTTT.

The chain links TRBV11-2 to TRBJ2-7, with TRBD1 matching over 10 bases. This CDR3 is built from 15 residues. With V trimmed by 4 bases and J by 4 bases, 7 bases remained unmatched. The V gene's germline CDR1 is SGHAT and CDR2 FQNNGV. The CDR3 sequence: CASSSPGQGTYEQYF. The CDR3 DNA sequence: TGTGCCAGCAGCTCCCCGGGACAGGGGACGTACGAGCAGTACTTC.

This chain links TRBV11-2 with TRBJ2-7; 14 bases match TRBD2. CDR3 length: 15 residues. The germline V gene encodes CDR1 SGHAT and CDR2 FQNNGV. The V gene end was trimmed by 4 bases and the J gene end by 1 base; junction bases not matched to a gene: 0. The CDR3 protein is CASSWTSGRSYEQYF. CDR3 in DNA: TGTGCCAGCAGCTGGACTAGCGGGAGGTCCTACGAGCAGTACTTC.

In this sample, this clone turned up once. V gene TRBV6-5 combines with J gene TRBJ1-2; 7 positions agree with TRBD1. Trimming took 6 bases from V and 3 from J; bases not matched to a gene: 7. The CDR3 extends over 14 amino acids. Germline V gene lookup returns CDR1 MNHEY and CDR2 SVGAGI. CDR3 sequence reads: CASRVDRSYYGYTF. For the CDR3, the DNA is TGTGCCAGCAGGGTGGACAGGAGTTACTATGGCTACACCTTC.

The chain is built from TRBV9 and TRBJ1-1; unclear D gene. The CDR3 length is 11 residues. Germline loops: CDR1 SGDLS, CDR2 YYNGEE. V dropped 4 bases and J dropped 8 bases, with 9 bases sitting between them. DNA of the CDR3: TGTGCCAGCAGCCCAGGCGGGGAAGCTTTCTTT. Amino acid sequence: CASSPGGEAFF.

V gene TRBV30 combines with J gene TRBJ1-2; TRBD1 is a possible D gene (5 bases). The length of the CDR3 is 12 residues. Germline CDR1 reads GTSNPN; CDR2 reads SVGIG (reference sequence). The ends were cut back, 7 bases at V and 1 base at J, with 10 bases in the middle. The CDR3 bases are TGTGCCTCGGAGACAGATAACTATGGCTACACCTTC. This encodes CASETDNYGYTF.